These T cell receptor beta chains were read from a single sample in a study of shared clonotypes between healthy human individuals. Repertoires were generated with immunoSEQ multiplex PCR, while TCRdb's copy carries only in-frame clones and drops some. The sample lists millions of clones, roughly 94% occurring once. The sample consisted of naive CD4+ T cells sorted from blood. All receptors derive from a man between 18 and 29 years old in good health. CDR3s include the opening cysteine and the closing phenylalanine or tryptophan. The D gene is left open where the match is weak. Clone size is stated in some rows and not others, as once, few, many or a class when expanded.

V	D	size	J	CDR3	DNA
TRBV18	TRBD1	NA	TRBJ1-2	CASSTIRQGSYTF	TGTGCCAGCTCAACAATTCGACAGGGTAGCTACACCTTC
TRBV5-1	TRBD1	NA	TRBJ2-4	CASTPGTALSLAKNIQYF	TGCGCCAGCACCCCCGGGACAGCACTAAGCTTAGCCAAAAACATTCAGTACTTC
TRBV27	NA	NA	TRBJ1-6	CASRLSGQGHPNSPLHF	TGTGCCAGCAGATTGAGCGGGCAAGGGCACCCCAATTCACCCCTCCACTTT
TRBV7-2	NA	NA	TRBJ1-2	CASSLAQSYGYTF	TGTGCCAGCAGCTTAGCACAGAGCTATGGCTACACCTTC
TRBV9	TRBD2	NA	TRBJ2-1	CASSARLAGVGNEQFF	TGTGCCAGCAGCGCCCGACTAGCGGGAGTAGGGAATGAGCAGTTCTTC
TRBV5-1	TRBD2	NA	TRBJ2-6	CASSLGAGGSGANVLTF	TGCGCCAGCAGCTTGGGCGCGGGGGGATCTGGGGCCAACGTCCTGACTTTC
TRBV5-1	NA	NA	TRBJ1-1	CASSGSGLMNTEAFF	TGCGCCAGCAGCGGATCGGGACTGATGAACACTGAAGCTTTCTTT
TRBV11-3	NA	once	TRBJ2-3	CASSSQGTDTQYF	TGTGCCAGCAGCTCCCAGGGGACAGATACGCAGTATTTT
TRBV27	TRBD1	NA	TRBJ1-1	CASRGTGRTEAFF	TGTGCCAGCAGGGGGACAGGGCGAACTGAAGCTTTCTTT
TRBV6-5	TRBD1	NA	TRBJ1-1	CASRVDRAGTEAFF	TGTGCCAGCAGGGTTGACAGGGCCGGCACTGAAGCTTTCTTT
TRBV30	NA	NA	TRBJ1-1	CAWKNSGSLNTEAFF	TGTGCCTGGAAAAACTCAGGGAGCCTGAACACTGAAGCTTTCTTT
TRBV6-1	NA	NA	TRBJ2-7	CASSEVGDYEQYF	TGTGCCAGCAGTGAAGTAGGCGACTACGAGCAGTACTTC
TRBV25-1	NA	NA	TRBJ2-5	CASSPLGGVQETQYF	TGTGCCAGCAGTCCCTTGGGTGGAGTCCAAGAGACCCAGTACTTC
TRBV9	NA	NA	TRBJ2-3	CASSVQGRVKDTQYF	TGTGCCAGCAGCGTACAGGGCAGGGTCAAAGATACGCAGTATTTT
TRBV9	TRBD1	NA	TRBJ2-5	CASSVDGQGSETQYF	TGTGCCAGCAGCGTAGATGGACAGGGGTCAGAGACCCAGTACTTC
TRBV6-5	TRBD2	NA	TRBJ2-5	CASRGLAGRETQYF	TGTGCCAGCAGGGGACTAGCGGGTAGAGAGACCCAGTACTTC
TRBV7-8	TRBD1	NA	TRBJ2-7	CASSFRGQANSYEQYF	TGTGCCAGCAGCTTTCGGGGACAGGCGAACTCCTACGAGCAGTACTTC
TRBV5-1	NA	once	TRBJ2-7	CASSLDSSSYEQYF	TGCGCCAGCAGCTTAGACTCGAGCTCCTACGAGCAGTACTTC
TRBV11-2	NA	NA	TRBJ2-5	CASRRTNQETQYF	TGTGCCAGCAGGAGGACCAACCAAGAGACCCAGTACTTC
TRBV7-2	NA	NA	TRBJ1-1	CASSLVAGVENTEAFF	TGTGCCAGCAGCTTAGTAGCGGGGGTGGAGAACACTGAAGCTTTCTTT
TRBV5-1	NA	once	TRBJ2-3	CASTPIPGSTDTQYF	TGCGCCAGCACCCCAATCCCGGGGAGCACAGATACGCAGTATTTT
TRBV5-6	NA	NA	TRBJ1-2	CASLVGVQDGYTF	TGTGCCAGCTTGGTCGGAGTTCAGGATGGCTACACCTTC
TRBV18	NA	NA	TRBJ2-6	CASSRSGGANVLTF	TGTGCCAGCTCTAGGAGTGGTGGGGCCAACGTCCTGACTTTC
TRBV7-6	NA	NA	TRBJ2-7	CASSLVDSETSYEQYF	TGTGCCAGCAGCTTAGTGGACAGCGAGACTTCCTACGAGCAGTACTTC
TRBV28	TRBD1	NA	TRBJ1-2	CASRATGQGTYGYTF	TGTGCCAGCAGAGCTACGGGACAGGGTACTTATGGCTACACCTTC
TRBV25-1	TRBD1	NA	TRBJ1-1	CASRETGSDTEAFF	TGTGCCAGCAGGGAGACAGGGTCGGACACTGAAGCTTTCTTT
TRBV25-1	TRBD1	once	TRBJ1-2	CASRVTGAYGYTF	TGTGCCAGCAGGGTAACAGGGGCCTATGGCTACACCTTC
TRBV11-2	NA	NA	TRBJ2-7	CASSLVQGSGYEQYF	TGTGCCAGCAGCTTAGTTCAGGGGTCGGGATACGAGCAGTACTTC
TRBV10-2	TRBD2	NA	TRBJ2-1	CASQLGTSGVYNEQFF	TGCGCCAGCCAACTTGGGACTAGCGGGGTATACAATGAGCAGTTCTTC
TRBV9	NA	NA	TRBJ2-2	CASSVDGMNTGELFF	TGTGCCAGCAGCGTAGACGGGATGAACACCGGGGAGCTGTTTTTT
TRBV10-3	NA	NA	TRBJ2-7	CAIRPEAGFSSYEQYF	TGTGCCATCAGGCCGGAGGCGGGTTTCAGCTCCTACGAGCAGTACTTC
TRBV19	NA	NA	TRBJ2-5	CASSSQGGTQYF	TGTGCCAGTAGTTCCCAAGGGGGGACCCAGTACTTC
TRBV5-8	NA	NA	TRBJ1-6	CASSWNSPLHF	TGTGCCAGCAGCTGGAATTCACCCCTCCACTTT
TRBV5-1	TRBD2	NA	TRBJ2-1	CASSLASGGFEQFF	TGCGCCAGCAGCTTGGCTAGCGGGGGGTTTGAGCAGTTCTTC
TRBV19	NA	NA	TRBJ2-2	CASSEGHLNTGELFF	TGTGCCAGTAGTGAGGGACACTTAAACACCGGGGAGCTGTTTTTT
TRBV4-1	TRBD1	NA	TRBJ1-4	CASSLRTGEKLFF	TGCGCCAGCAGCCTTCGGACAGGGGAAAAACTGTTTTTT
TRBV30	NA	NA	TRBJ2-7	CALSGTSYEQYF	TGTGCCTTGTCAGGGACCTCCTACGAGCAGTACTTC
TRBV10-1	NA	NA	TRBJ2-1	CASSPGLNHNEQFF	TGCGCCAGCAGCCCCGGACTAAACCACAATGAGCAGTTCTTC
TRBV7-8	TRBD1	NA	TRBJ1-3	CASSLRGTDFISGNTIYF	TGTGCCAGCAGCTTAAGGGGGACAGACTTTATCTCTGGAAACACCATATATTTT
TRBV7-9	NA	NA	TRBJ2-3	CASSLLGDTQYF	TGTGCCAGCAGCCTACTTGGGGATACGCAGTATTTT
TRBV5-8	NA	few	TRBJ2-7	CASSLIYEQYF	TGTGCCAGCAGCTTGATTTACGAGCAGTACTTC
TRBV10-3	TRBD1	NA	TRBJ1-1	CAISETPGQGAEAFF	TGTGCCATCAGTGAGACACCGGGACAGGGGGCTGAAGCTTTCTTT
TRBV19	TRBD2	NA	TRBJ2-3	CASSTTGGRLDTQYF	TGTGCCAGTAGTACAACGGGGGGTAGACTAGATACGCAGTATTTT
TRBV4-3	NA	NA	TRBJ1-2	CASSQNLMGGTSGYTF	TGCGCCAGCAGCCAAAACTTAATGGGGGGAACTTCTGGCTACACCTTC
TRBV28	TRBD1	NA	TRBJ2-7	CASSSPGQSYEQYF	TGTGCCAGCAGTTCGCCGGGACAGTCCTACGAGCAGTACTTC
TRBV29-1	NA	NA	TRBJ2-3	CSAVFQGPNPSTDTQYF	TGCAGCGCCGTCTTTCAGGGGCCTAATCCTAGCACAGATACGCAGTATTTT
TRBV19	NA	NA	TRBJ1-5	CASSIETGSNQPQHF	TGTGCCAGTAGTATAGAAACAGGGAGCAATCAGCCCCAGCATTTT
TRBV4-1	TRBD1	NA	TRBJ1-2	CASSYGQGFGYTF	TGCGCCAGCAGCTATGGACAGGGGTTCGGCTACACCTTC
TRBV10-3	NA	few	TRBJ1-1	CAISVAGNTEAFF	TGTGCCATCAGTGTTGCGGGGAACACTGAAGCTTTCTTT
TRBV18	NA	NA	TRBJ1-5	CASSAGEQPQHF	TGTGCCAGCTCGGCAGGGGAACAGCCCCAGCATTTT
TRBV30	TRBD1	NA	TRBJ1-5	CAWSYEQGQGQPQHF	TGTGCCTGGAGTTATGAACAGGGACAGGGACAGCCCCAGCATTTT
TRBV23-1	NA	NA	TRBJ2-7	CASSQPPGGIRRF	TGCGCCAGCAGTCAACCCCCGGGGGGCATTCGACGGTTC
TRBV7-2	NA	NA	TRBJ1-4	CASSLTGVTNEKLFF	TGTGCCAGCAGCTTAACCGGGGTAACTAATGAAAAACTGTTTTTT
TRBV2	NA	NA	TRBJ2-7	CASSENRYYEQYF	TGTGCCAGCAGTGAAAACAGGTATTACGAGCAGTACTTC
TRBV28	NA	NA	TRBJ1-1	CASSSEGRVNTEAFF	TGTGCCAGCAGTTCGGAAGGTCGAGTGAACACTGAAGCTTTCTTT
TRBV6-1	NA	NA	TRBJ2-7	CASRIGGVRYEQYF	TGTGCCAGCAGGATAGGGGGGGTTCGCTACGAGCAGTACTTC
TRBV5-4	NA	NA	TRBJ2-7	CASSNTGADRSYEQYF	TGTGCCAGCAGCAATACCGGGGCGGACCGAAGTTACGAGCAGTACTTC
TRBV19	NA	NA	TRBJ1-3	CASSRPQASGNTIYF	TGTGCCAGTAGTCGACCGCAGGCCTCTGGAAACACCATATATTTT
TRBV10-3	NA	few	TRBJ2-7	CAISVAPNYEQYF	TGTGCCATCAGTGTTGCTCCCAACTACGAGCAGTACTTC